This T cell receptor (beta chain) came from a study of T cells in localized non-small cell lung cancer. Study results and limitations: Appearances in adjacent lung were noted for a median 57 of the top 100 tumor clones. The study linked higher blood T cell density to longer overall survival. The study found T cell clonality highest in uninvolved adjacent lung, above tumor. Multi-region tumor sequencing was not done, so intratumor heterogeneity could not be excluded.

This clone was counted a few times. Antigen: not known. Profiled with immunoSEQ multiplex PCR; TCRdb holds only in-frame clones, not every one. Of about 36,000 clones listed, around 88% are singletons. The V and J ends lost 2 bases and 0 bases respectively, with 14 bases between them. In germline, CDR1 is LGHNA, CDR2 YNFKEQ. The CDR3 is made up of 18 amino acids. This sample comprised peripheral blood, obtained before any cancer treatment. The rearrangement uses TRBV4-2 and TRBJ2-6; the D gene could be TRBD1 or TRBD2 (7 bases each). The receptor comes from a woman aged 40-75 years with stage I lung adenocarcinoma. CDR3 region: CASSQQGGSSSGANVLTF. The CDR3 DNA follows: TGTGCCAGCAGCCAACAGGGGGGGTCTTCCTCTGGGGCCAACGTCCTGACTTTC.